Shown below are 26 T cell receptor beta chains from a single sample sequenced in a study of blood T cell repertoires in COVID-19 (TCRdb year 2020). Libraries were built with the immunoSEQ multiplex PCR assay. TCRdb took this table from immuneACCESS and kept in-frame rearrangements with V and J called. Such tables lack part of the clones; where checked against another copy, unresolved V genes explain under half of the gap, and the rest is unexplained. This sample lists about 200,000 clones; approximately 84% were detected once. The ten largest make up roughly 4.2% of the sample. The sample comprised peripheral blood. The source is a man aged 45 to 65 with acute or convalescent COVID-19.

For the CDR3, the DNA is TGTGCCAGCACCCCCCCGGGAGTAGATGGCTACACCTTC. Translated: CASTPPGVDGYTF. V gene TRBV5-4 combines with J gene TRBJ1-2; D ambiguous. Germline CDR1 reads SGHNT; CDR2 reads YYREEE (reference sequence). V lost 6 bases and J lost 6, with 15 bases in between. This CDR3 has 13 residues.

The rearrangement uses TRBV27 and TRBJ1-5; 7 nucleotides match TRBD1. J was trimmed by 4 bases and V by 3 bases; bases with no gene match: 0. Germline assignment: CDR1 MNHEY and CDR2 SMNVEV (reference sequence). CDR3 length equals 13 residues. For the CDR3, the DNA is TGTGCCAGCAGTTTGACAGGGAATCAGCCCCAGCATTTT. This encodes CASSLTGNQPQHF.

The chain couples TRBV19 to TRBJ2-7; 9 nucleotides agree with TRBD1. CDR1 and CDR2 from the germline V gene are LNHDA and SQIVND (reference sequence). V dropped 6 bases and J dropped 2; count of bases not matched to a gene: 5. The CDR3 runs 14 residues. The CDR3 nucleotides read TGTGCCAGTAGGGGACAGGGAGTTGCCTACGAGCAGTACTTC. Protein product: CASRGQGVAYEQYF.

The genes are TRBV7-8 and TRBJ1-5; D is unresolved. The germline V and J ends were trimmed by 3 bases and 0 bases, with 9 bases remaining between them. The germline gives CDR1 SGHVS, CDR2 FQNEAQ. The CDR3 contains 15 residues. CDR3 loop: CASSLLAISNQPQHF. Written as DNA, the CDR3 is TGTGCCAGCAGCTTGCTAGCCATTAGCAATCAGCCCCAGCATTTT.

CDR3 sequence (DNA): TGCGCCAGCAGCCACTACGAGACAGCCCCCTACGAGCAGTACTTC. The encoded protein is CASSHYETAPYEQYF. The chain joins TRBV4-1 to TRBJ2-7; possibly TRBD1 for D (5 bases). Trimming took off 3 bases at V and 2 bases at J, with 14 bases between the two ends. Germline CDR1 reads MGHRA; CDR2 reads YSYEKL. CDR3 size: 15 residues.

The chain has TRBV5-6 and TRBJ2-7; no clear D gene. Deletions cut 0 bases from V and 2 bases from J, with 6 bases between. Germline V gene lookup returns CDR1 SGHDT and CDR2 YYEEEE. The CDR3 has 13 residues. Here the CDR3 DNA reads TGTGCCAGCAGCTTGGACAGAGCCTACGAGCAGTACTTC. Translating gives CASSLDRAYEQYF. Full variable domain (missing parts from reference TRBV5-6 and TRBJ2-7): DAGVTQSPTHLIKTRGQQVTLRCSPKSGHDTVSWYQQALGQGPQFIFQYYEEEERQRGNFPDRFSGHQFPNYSSELNVNALLLGDSALYLCASSLDRAYEQYFGPGTRLTVT.

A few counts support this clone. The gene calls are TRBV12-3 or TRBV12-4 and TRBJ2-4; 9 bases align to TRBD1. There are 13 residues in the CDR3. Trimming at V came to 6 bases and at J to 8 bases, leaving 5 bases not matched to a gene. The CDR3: CASRRDRVDIQYF. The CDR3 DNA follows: TGTGCCAGCAGACGGGACAGGGTAGACATTCAGTACTTC.

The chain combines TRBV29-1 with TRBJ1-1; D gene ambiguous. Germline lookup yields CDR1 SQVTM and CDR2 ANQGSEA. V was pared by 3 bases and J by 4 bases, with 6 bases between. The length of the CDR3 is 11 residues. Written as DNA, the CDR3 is TGCAGCGTTGACAGGTTCACTGAAGCTTTCTTT. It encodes CSVDRFTEAFF.

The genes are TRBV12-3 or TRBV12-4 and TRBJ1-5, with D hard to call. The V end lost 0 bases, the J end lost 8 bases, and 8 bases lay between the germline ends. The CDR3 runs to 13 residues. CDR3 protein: CASSLAGYEPQHF. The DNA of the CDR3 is TGTGCCAGCAGTTTAGCCGGTTACGAGCCCCAGCATTTT.

CDR3 coding DNA: TGTGCCAGCAGCCAACCCTGGAGAGAGACCCAGTACTTC. It codes for CASSQPWRETQYF. The chain is built from TRBV3-1 (or the pseudogene TRBV3-2) and TRBJ2-5, with D uncertain. CDR3 length: 13 residues. The V end lost 2 bases, the J end lost 4 bases, and 8 bases lay between the germline ends. The germline V gene has CDR1 LGHDT and CDR2 YNNKEL (reference sequence).

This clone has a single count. The CDR3 protein is CASSPAQGSNQPQHF. CDR3 coding DNA: TGTGCCAGCTCACCAGCACAGGGGAGCAATCAGCCCCAGCATTTT. The V call is TRBV18, the J call TRBJ1-5; 7 bases are shared with TRBD1. CDR3 size: 15 residues. Germline V gene lookup returns CDR1 KGHSH and CDR2 LQKENI. The V segment lost 2 bases and the J segment 1 base; nucleotides outside the gene matches: 2. Supplemented by reference TRBV18 and TRBJ1-5, the full variable domain reads NAGVMQNPRHLVRRRGQEARLRCSPMKGHSHVYWYRQLPEEGLKFMVYLQKENIIDESGMPKERFSAEFPKEGPSILRIQQVVRGDSAAYFCASSPAQGSNQPQHFGDGTRLSIL.

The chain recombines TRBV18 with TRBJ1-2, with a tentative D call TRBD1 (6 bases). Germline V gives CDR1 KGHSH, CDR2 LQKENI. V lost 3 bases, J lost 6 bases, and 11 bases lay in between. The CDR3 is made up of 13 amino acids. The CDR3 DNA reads TGTGCCAGCTCACCCCAGGGGTTTAATGGCTACACCTTC. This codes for CASSPQGFNGYTF.

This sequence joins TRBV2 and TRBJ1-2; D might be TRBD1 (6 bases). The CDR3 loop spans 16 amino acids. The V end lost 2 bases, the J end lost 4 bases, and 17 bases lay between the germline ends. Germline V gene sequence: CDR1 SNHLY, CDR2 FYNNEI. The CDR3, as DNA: TGTGCCAGCAGTGAACCTGGACAGCCGAATCGCTATGGCTACACCTTC. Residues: CASSEPGQPNRYGYTF. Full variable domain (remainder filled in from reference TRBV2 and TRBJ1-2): EPEVTQTPSHQVTQMGQEVILRCVPISNHLYFYWYRQILGQKVEFLVSFYNNEISEKSEIFDDQFSVERPDGSNFTLKIRSTKLEDSAMYFCASSEPGQPNRYGYTFGSGTRLTVV.

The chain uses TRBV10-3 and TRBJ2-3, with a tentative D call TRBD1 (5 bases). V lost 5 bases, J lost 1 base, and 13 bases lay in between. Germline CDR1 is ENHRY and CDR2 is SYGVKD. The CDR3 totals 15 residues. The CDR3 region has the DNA TGTGCCATCAGTCCAGGGAATGGCGGCACAGATACGCAGTATTTT. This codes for CAISPGNGGTDTQYF.

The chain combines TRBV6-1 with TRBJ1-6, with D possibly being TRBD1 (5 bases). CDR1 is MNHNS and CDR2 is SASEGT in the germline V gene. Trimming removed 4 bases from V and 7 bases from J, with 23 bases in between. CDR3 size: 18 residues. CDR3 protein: CASSVRMGLSGGNSPLHF. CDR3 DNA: TGTGCCAGCAGTGTCCGAATGGGGCTCAGCGGAGGGAATTCACCCCTCCACTTT.

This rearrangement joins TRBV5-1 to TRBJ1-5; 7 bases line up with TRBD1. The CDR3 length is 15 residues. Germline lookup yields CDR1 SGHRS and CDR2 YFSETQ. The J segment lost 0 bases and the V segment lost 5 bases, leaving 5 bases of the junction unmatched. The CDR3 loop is CASSPTGNSNQPQHF. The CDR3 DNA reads TGCGCCAGCAGTCCGACAGGGAATAGCAATCAGCCCCAGCATTTT.

The CDR3 loop reads CASSQTQGYYNEQFF. In DNA form, the CDR3 reads TGTGCCAGCAGCCAGACACAGGGGTACTACAATGAGCAGTTCTTC. The chain is built from TRBV7-9 and TRBJ2-1, with 7 positions matching TRBD1. V lost 5 bases, J lost 3 bases, and 7 bases stayed unmatched. This CDR3 region has 15 residues. Looked up from germline, CDR1 is SEHNR and CDR2 is FQNEAQ (reference sequence).

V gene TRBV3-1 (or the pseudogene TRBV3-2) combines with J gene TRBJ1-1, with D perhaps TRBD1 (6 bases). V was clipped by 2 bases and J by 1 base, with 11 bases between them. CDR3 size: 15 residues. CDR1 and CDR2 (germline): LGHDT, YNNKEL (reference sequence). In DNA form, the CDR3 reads TGTGCCAGCAGCCAAAACGGACAGCCGAACACTGAAGCTTTCTTT. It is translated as CASSQNGQPNTEAFF.

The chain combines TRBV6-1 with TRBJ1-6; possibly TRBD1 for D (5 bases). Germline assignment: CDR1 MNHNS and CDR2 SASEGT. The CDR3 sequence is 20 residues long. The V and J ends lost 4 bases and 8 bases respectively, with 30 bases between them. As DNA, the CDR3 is TGTGCCAGCAGTGGAGAGCAGGGATACACCGTAAGCAGCCTGTATTCACCCCTCCACTTT. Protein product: CASSGEQGYTVSSLYSPLHF.

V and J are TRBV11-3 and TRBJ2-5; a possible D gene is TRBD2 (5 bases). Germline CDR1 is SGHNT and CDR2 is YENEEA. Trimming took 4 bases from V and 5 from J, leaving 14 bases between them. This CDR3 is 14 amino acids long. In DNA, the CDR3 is TGTGCCAGCAGCTCCGGACTCTGGGGTGAGACCCAGTACTTC. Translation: CASSSGLWGETQYF.

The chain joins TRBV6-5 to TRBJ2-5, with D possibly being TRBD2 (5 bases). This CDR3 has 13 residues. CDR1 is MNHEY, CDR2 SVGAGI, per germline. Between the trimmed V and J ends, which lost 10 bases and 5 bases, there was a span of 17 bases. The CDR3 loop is CATRRAPGETQYF. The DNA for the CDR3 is TGTGCCACCCGGCGGGCTCCGGGGGAGACCCAGTACTTC.

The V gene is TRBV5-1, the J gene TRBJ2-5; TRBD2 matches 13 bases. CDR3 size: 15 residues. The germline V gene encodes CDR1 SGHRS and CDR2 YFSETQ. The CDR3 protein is CAGARLAGGQETQYF. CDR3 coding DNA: TGCGCTGGAGCCCGACTAGCGGGGGGCCAAGAGACCCAGTACTTC.

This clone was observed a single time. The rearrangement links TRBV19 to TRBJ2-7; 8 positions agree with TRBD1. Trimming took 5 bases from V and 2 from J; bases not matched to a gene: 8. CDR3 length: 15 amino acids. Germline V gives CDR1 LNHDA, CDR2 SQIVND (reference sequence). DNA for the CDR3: TGTGCCAGTAGTCCCTCTGACAGGGGAACCTACGAGCAGTACTTC. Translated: CASSPSDRGTYEQYF.

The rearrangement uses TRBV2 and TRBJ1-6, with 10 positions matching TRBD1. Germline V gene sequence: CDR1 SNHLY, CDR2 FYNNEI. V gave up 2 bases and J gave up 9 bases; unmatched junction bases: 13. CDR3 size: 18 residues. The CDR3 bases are TGTGCCAGCAGTGAAACCGGGACAGGGGCCCGGGCCGCTTCACCCCTCCACTTT. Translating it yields CASSETGTGARAASPLHF.

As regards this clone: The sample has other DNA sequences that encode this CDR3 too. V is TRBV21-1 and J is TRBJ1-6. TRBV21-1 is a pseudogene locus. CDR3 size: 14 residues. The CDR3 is CASSKSVYNSPLHF. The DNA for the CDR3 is TGTGCCAGCAGCAAATCCGTCTATAATTCACCTCTCCACTTT.

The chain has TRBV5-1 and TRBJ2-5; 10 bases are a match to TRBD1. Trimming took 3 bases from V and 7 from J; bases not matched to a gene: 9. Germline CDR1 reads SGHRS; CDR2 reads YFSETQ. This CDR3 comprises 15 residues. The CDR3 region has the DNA TGCGCCAGCAGCTATTCGACAGGGGGCGACGGGACCCAGTACTTC. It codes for CASSYSTGGDGTQYF.